These 21 T cell receptor delta chains were all obtained from the same sample, sequenced in a study of gamma-delta T cells after stem cell transplantation. TCRdb used CATT to re-call clones from the RT-PCR reads. The sample includes 6,500 to 8,000 delta-chain clones, 20% to 25% of them seen just once. The sequenced sample consisted of gamma-delta T cells. Source of these receptors: a human donor. It is not recorded whose cells these are; they may come from a transplant donor.

The rearrangement links TRDV2 to TRDJ1; 7 nucleotides align to TRDD3. Trimming at V came to 5 bases and at J to 4 bases, leaving 30 bases not matched to a gene. From germline, CDR1 is GEAIGNYY and CDR2 EKD. This CDR3 is 21 amino acids long. The CDR3 bases are TGTGCCTGTGGCACAATTACTTTCCCAGCATGGGGGAAGAGATTGGGCGATAAACTCATCTTT. This encodes CACGTITFPAWGKRLGDKLIF.

Turning to this clone: This likely traces to a read error, being one base from a far larger clone. The chain couples TRDV2 to TRDJ1, with D maybe TRDD3 (5 bases). V lost 3 bases to trimming and J lost 2 bases, with 9 bases between them. Germline CDR1 reads GEAIGNYY; CDR2 reads EKD. This CDR3 has 13 amino acids. CDR3 region: CACDPMGTDKLIF. The CDR3, as DNA: TGTGCCTGTGACCCGATGGGGACCGATAAACTCATCTTT.

This clone is large in the sample. The chain couples TRDV2 to TRDJ3; 12 positions agree with TRDD3. Trimming at V came to 3 bases and at J to 2 bases, leaving 4 bases not matched to a gene. From germline, CDR1 is GEAIGNYY and CDR2 EKD. The CDR3 consists of 18 residues. CDR3 coding DNA: TGTGCCTGTGACGCTACTGGGGGATACACCTGGGACACCCGACAGATGTTTTTC. It codes for CACDATGGYTWDTRQMFF.

This clone was counted between two and nine times. V is TRDV2 and J is TRDJ3; 9 nucleotides line up with TRDD3. This CDR3 has 20 amino acids. J lost 0 bases, V lost 4 bases, and 12 bases had no gene match. CDR1 is GEAIGNYY, CDR2 EKD, per germline. CDR3 sequence (DNA): TGTGCCTGTGATCCCTGGCTGGGGATACGCCGCTCCTGGGACACCCGACAGATGTTTTTC. Translation: CACDPWLGIRRSWDTRQMFF.

The chain joins TRDV2 to TRDJ1, with 10 bases that match TRDD3. This CDR3 has 22 amino acids. The V segment lost 4 bases and the J segment 0 bases; nucleotides outside the gene matches: 25. From germline, CDR1 is GEAIGNYY and CDR2 EKD. For the CDR3, the DNA is TGTGCCTGTGAAGAACTCCCTTCACAAGTACTGGGGGATCGGCAACACACCGATAAACTCATCTTT. This sequence encodes CACEELPSQVLGDRQHTDKLIF.

This clone showed up just a few times. The V and J genes are TRDV1 and TRDJ3; 7 bases map to TRDD3. The V gene end was trimmed by 1 base and the J gene end by 13 bases; junction bases not matched to a gene: 19. The CDR3 totals 19 residues. Germline CDR1 is TSWWSYY and CDR2 is QGS. CDR3: CALGERGRPGDSSPRQMFF. DNA of the CDR3: TGTGCTCTTGGGGAACGGGGAAGGCCGGGGGATTCCTCCCCTCGACAGATGTTTTTC.

Relative to its sample, this clone is medium-sized (0.01 to 0.1%). The chain combines TRDV2 with TRDJ1; 9 nucleotides match TRDD3. The CDR3 runs to 17 residues. The V segment lost 3 bases and the J segment 3 bases; nucleotides outside the gene matches: 13. Germline V lookup: CDR1 GEAIGNYY, CDR2 EKD. The CDR3 DNA reads TGTGCCTGTGACGTACTTTTACTGGGGGAACCCTCCGATAAACTCATCTTT. Translated: CACDVLLLGEPSDKLIF.

Only a few counts were recorded for this clone. V usage is TRDV1 and J usage is TRDJ1; 7 bases match TRDD3. Germline V lookup: CDR1 TSWWSYY, CDR2 QGS. V was clipped by 1 base and J by 0 bases; unmatched bases: 8. The CDR3 is 17 amino acids. CDR3 nucleotides: TGTGCTCTTGGGGAACAGCTACGTCTGGGGGACACCGATAAACTCATCTTT. This translates into CALGEQLRLGDTDKLIF.

This clone has only a few counts. The chain carries TRDV1 and TRDJ1, with TRDD3 matching over 10 bases. This CDR3 comprises 20 residues. Germline CDR1 is TSWWSYY and CDR2 is QGS. V lost 4 bases to trimming and J lost 6 bases; unmatched junction nucleotides: 23. CDR3 protein: CALGGRTPSQGDTLRNKLIF. CDR3 sequence (DNA): TGTGCTCTTGGGGGCCGAACCCCTTCTCAGGGGGATACGTTACGGAATAAACTCATCTTT.

On this clone itself: A much larger clone lies a single base off, so this may be a read error. This chain links TRDV1 with TRDJ1; 11 bases match TRDD3. Trimming at V came to 4 bases and at J to 5 bases, leaving 24 bases not matched to a gene. The CDR3 contains 21 residues. CDR1 TSWWSYY and CDR2 QGS come from the germline V gene. This CDR3 is CALGAFLRYWGISKGEDKLIF. The DNA of the CDR3 is TGTGCTCTTGGGGCCTTCCTAAGGTACTGGGGGATAAGTAAAGGGGAGGATAAACTCATCTTT.

A word on this clone: A far larger clone is a single base away, which makes a read error likely. This chain uses TRDV2 with TRDJ1; 9 nucleotides line up with TRDD3. Germline V gene lookup returns CDR1 GEAIGNYY and CDR2 EKD. The CDR3 covers 16 residues. For the CDR3, the DNA is TGTGCCTGTGACCAGATGGGGGGGATACATCCCGATATACTCATCTTT. Amino acids: CACDQMGGIHPDILIF.

To note about this clone: It may be a read error: a sequence one base away is much more abundant. Other DNA variants within this sample encode the same CDR3. The chain has TRDV2 and TRDJ1, with D perhaps TRDD3 (5 bases). The germline V gene has CDR1 GEAIGNYY and CDR2 EKD. Trimming removed 1 base from V and 0 bases from J, with 14 bases in between. This CDR3 contains 16 residues. The CDR3 loop reads CACDTLTGKYTDKLIF. In DNA form, the CDR3 reads TGTGCCTGTGACACGTTGACTGGAAAGTACACCGATAAACTCATCTTT.

This clone has only a few counts. CDR3 in DNA: TGTGCCTGTGACTTCGTACTGGGGGATGGGTCCACCGATAAACTCATCTTT. Translated: CACDFVLGDGSTDKLIF. The chain links TRDV2 to TRDJ1; 10 nucleotides agree with TRDD3. Trimming took 3 bases from V and 1 from J; bases not matched to a gene: 10. Germline V gene data show CDR1 as GEAIGNYY and CDR2 as EKD. The CDR3 is 17 residues long.

The sample holds a few counts of this clone. The chain employs TRDV1 and TRDJ3; D gene ambiguous. Per germline, CDR1 TSWWSYY and CDR2 QGS. Deletions cut 5 bases from V and 0 bases from J, with 32 bases between. This CDR3 has 24 residues. CDR3: CALGIKVLVVGTVPFSWDTRQMFF. The CDR3 nucleotides read TGTGCTCTTGGGATTAAAGTGCTGGTGGTGGGCACCGTACCATTCTCCTGGGACACCCGACAGATGTTTTTC.

This clone occurred a few times. This chain uses TRDV2 with TRDJ1; TRDD3 aligns across 13 bases. In germline, CDR1 is GEAIGNYY, CDR2 EKD. The length of the CDR3 is 20 residues. The V and J ends lost 3 bases and 0 bases, in that order; junction bases with no gene match: 15. The CDR3 loop is CACDPVLGDTESSYTDKLIF. In nucleotides, the CDR3 is TGTGCCTGTGACCCAGTACTGGGGGATACGGAAAGCTCGTACACCGATAAACTCATCTTT.

This clone was observed a few times. The chain has TRDV2 and TRDJ1; 9 bases are a match to TRDD3. Per the germline V gene, CDR1 is GEAIGNYY and CDR2 is EKD. The V and J ends lost 1 base and 2 bases, in that order; junction bases with no gene match: 13. The CDR3 loop spans 18 amino acids. CDR3 nucleotides: TGTGCCTGTGACACGATTTACGGGGATACGCCTCTAACCGATAAACTCATCTTT. This codes for CACDTIYGDTPLTDKLIF.

The J gene is TRDJ1, the V gene TRDV3; 12 bases fit TRDD3. The junction had 25 bases not matched to a gene; V was cut back by 3 bases and J by 5 bases. The CDR3 runs to 20 residues. The germline V gene encodes CDR1 TVYSNPD and CDR2 GDNSRS (reference sequence). The chain's CDR3 is CAFTPGFGFPTGGYKDKLIF. The CDR3 DNA reads as TGTGCCTTCACTCCCGGATTCGGGTTCCCTACTGGGGGATACAAGGATAAACTCATCTTT.

This clone qualifies as medium-sized. The gene calls are TRDV2 and TRDJ1, with TRDD3 matching 12 bases. The CDR3 sequence is 18 residues long. Germline V gives CDR1 GEAIGNYY, CDR2 EKD. V lost 0 bases to trimming and J lost 0 bases; unmatched junction nucleotides: 7. For the CDR3, the DNA is TGTGCCTGTGACACCGTACTGGGGGATACAAGGTACACCGATAAACTCATCTTT. Amino acid sequence: CACDTVLGDTRYTDKLIF.

This chain connects TRDV2 to TRDJ1; TRDD2 might be the D (9 bases). The CDR3 totals 19 residues. Germline V gene data show CDR1 as GEAIGNYY and CDR2 as EKD. V was trimmed by 0 bases and J by 0 bases, leaving 22 bases between them. CDR3 sequence reads: CACDTLLPTDWGYTDKLIF. DNA of the CDR3: TGTGCCTGTGACACCCTCCTTCCTACAGACTGGGGGTACACCGATAAACTCATCTTT.

CDR3 amino acids: CACDRLLGDTDKLIF. CDR3 nucleotides: TGTGCCTGTGACCGACTACTGGGGGACACCGATAAACTCATCTTT. The rearrangement links TRDV2 to TRDJ1, with TRDD3 matching 8 bases. V lost 3 bases and J lost 0; bases outside the gene matches: 5. Germline V gene lookup returns CDR1 GEAIGNYY and CDR2 EKD. This CDR3 comprises 15 residues.

The chain employs TRDV3 and TRDJ1, with 8 bases lining up with TRDD2. The CDR3 contains 20 residues. Looked up from germline, CDR1 is TVYSNPD and CDR2 is GDNSRS (reference sequence). J lost 0 bases, V lost 3 bases, and 24 bases had no gene match. The CDR3, as DNA: TGTGCCTTCCAACCATTCTTCCTACCCAGGCTCCGAAGGTACACCGATAAACTCATCTTT. This sequence encodes CAFQPFFLPRLRRYTDKLIF.